This paragraph reports one T cell receptor (beta chain). These data are taken from a study of shared clonotypes between healthy human individuals. Trimming took 2 bases from V and 9 from J; bases not matched to a gene: 12. Germline values: CDR1 SGHAT, CDR2 FQNNGV. There are 16 residues in the CDR3. Method: immunoSEQ multiplex PCR; TCRdb's copy keeps in-frame clones and lacks some. Among around 500,000 clones listed, more than 75% were seen once. The sequenced sample consisted of PBMCs. The V and J genes are TRBV11-2 and TRBJ2-1, with TRBD2 identical over 8 bases. The clonotype comes from a woman aged 35 to 49 in good health. Some clones in this sample may be carry-over from other donors' samples. The CDR3 bases are TGTGCCAGCAGCTTACAGCCGGGACTAGTTACTGGTGAGCAGTTCTTC. It yields the protein CASSLQPGLVTGEQFF.